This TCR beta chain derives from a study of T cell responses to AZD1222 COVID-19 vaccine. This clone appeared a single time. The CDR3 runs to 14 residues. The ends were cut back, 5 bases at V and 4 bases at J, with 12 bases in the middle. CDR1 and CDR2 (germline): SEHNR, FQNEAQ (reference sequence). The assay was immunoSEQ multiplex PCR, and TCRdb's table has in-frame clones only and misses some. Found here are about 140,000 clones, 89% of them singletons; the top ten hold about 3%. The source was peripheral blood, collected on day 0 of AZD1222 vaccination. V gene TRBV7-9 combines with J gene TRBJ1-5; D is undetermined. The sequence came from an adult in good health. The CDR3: CASSADGMNQPQHF. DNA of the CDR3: TGTGCCAGCAGCGCTGACGGTATGAATCAGCCCCAGCATTTT. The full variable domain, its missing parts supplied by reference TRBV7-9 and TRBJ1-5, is DTGVSQNPRHKITKRGQNVTFRCDPISEHNRLYWYRQTLGQGPEFLTYFQNEAQLEKSRLLSDRFSAERPKGSFSTLEIQRTEQGDSAMYLCASSADGMNQPQHFGDGTRLSIL.